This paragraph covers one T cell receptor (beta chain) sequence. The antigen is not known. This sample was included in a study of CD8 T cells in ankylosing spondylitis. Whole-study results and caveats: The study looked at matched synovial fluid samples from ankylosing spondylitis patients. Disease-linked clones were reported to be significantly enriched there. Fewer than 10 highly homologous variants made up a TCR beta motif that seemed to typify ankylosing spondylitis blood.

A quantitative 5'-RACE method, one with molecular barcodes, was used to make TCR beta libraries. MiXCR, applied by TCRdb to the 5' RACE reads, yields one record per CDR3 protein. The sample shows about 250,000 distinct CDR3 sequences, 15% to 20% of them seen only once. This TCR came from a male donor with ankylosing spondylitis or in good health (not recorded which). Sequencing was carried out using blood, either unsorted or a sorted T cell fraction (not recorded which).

In nucleotides, the CDR3 is TGCGCCAGCAGCCAAGCGACCGGGAAAAGAGTCAGCGAGCAGTACTTC. This translates into CASSQATGKRVSEQYF. The chain links TRBV4-1 to TRBJ2-7; a possible D gene is TRBD2 (5 bases). Trimming took off 1 base at V and 6 bases at J, with 19 bases between the two ends. Germline loops: CDR1 MGHRA, CDR2 YSYEKL. The CDR3 loop spans 16 amino acids.